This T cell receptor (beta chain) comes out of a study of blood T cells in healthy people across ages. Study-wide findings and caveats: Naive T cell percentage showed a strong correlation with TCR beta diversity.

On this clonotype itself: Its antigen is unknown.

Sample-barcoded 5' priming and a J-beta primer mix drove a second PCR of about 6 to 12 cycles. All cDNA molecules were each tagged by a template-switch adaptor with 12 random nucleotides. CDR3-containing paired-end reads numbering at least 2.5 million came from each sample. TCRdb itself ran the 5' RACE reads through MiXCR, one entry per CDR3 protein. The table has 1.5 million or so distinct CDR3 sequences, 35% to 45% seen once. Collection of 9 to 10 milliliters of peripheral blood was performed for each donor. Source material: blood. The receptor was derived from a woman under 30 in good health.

CDR3 DNA sequence: TGTGCCAGCAGTGTTCGCTCCTACAATGAGCAGTACTTC. As protein: CASSVRSYNEQYF. The chain combines TRBV27 with TRBJ2-1; D unclear. Matching the DNA end better, TRBJ2-7 makes the J call doubtful. Germline CDR1 and CDR2: MNHEY and SMNVEV (reference sequence). This CDR3 region has 13 residues.